The 2 T cell receptor beta chains presented below share a single source sample, sequenced in a study of blood T cell repertoires in COVID-19. Using immunoSEQ multiplex PCR, the repertoire was profiled, and TCRdb retains in-frame clones only, with some absent. This table has 250,000 or so clones, approximately 86% appearing once. The material sequenced was peripheral blood. The receptors stem from a woman aged 25 to 39 with acute or convalescent COVID-19.

This chain uses TRBV30 with TRBJ2-7; D not resolved. Trimming removed 2 bases from V and 4 bases from J, with 3 bases in between. CDR1 and CDR2 from the germline V gene are GTSNPN and SVGIG (reference sequence). The CDR3 extends over 10 amino acids. CDR3 loop: CAWSRYEQYF. The CDR3 coding sequence is TGTGCCTGGAGTCGGTACGAGCAGTACTTC.

The chain uses TRBV19 and TRBJ1-1; 10 positions match TRBD1. Per germline, CDR1 LNHDA and CDR2 SQIVND (reference sequence). CDR3 length: 14 residues. Losses at the gene ends were 7 bases for V and 5 bases for J; bases not matched to a gene: 7. CDR3 sequence: CASTLTGGGTEAFF. CDR3 DNA: TGTGCCAGTACCCTGACAGGGGGCGGGACTGAAGCTTTCTTT. Full variable domain (remainder filled in from reference TRBV19 and TRBJ1-1): DGGITQSPKYLFRKEGQNVTLSCEQNLNHDAMYWYRQDPGQGLRLIYYSQIVNDFQKGDIAEGYSVSREKKESFPLTVTSAQKNPTAFYLCASTLTGGGTEAFFGQGTRLTVV.